A selection of T cell receptor beta chains follows, all from one sample in a study of blood T cell repertoires in COVID-19. This table comes from immunoSEQ multiplex PCR, and its TCRdb copy is limited to in-frame clones, with some not included. This sample has fewer than 150,000 clones, with 83% found just once. The sample taken for sequencing was PBMCs or T cells enriched from blood (not recorded which). All receptors come from a man in his thirties or forties who had recovered from COVID-19. Both conserved end residues are part of each CDR3. D genes are given only for firm matches. Where a row states a size, it is once, few, many or the class of an expanded clone; other rows omit it.

>TRBJ1-1|NA|TRBV7-9|NA
TGTGCCAGCAGCTGGGACAACAGTGAAGCTTTCTTT
CASSWDNSEAFF
>TRBJ2-2|NA|TRBV19|TRBD2
TGTGCCAGTATTGGGGGAGGGCCGGGCACCGGGGAGCTGTTTTTT
CASIGGGPGTGELFF
>TRBJ2-5|NA|TRBV5-5|NA
TGTGCCAGCAGCTTGTCGTCTCAAGAGACCCAGTACTTC
CASSLSSQETQYF
>TRBJ1-2|NA|TRBV2|NA
TGTGCCAGCAAACAAGTCTATGGCTACACCTTC
CASKQVYGYTF
>TRBJ1-5|few|TRBV7-9|NA
TGTGCCAGCAGCTTATCAACAGGGAGAAATCAGCCCCAGCATTTT
CASSLSTGRNQPQHF
>TRBJ1-3|NA|TRBV5-6|NA
TGTGCCAGCAGCGCACTAAACTCTGGAAACACCATATATTTT
CASSALNSGNTIYF
>TRBJ2-3|NA|TRBV11-2|TRBD1
TGTGCCAGCAGCACCCGCCAGGGGGCTATTGATACGCAGTATTTT
CASSTRQGAIDTQYF
>TRBJ1-5|once|TRBV15|NA
TGTGCCACCAGCAGAGATCAGGGCCGGCAGCCCCAGCATTTT
CATSRDQGRQPQHF
>TRBJ1-1|NA|TRBV9|TRBD1
TGTGCCAGCAGCGCTTCAGGGGGCGGAATGACTGAAGCTTTCTTT
CASSASGGGMTEAFF
>TRBJ2-1|NA|TRBV13|TRBD2
TGTGCCAGCAGCTTTTCAGCGGGAGGGCCCGGGGAGCAGTTCTTC
CASSFSAGGPGEQFF
>TRBJ2-7|NA|TRBV11-3|NA
TGTGCCAGCAGCTCTAGCTCCTACGAGCAGTACTTC
CASSSSSYEQYF
>TRBJ2-2|once|TRBV4-1|TRBD2
TGCGCCAGCAGCCAAGGTGGGGGAGGGACCGGGGAGCTGTTTTTT
CASSQGGGGTGELFF
>TRBJ2-3|NA|TRBV27|TRBD1
TGTGCCAGCAGTTCCCGACAGGGGAACACAGATACGCAGTATTTT
CASSSRQGNTDTQYF
>TRBJ2-1|NA|TRBV11-2|TRBD1
TGTGCCAGCAAATGGGACAGGGCGGGTGATGAGCAGTTCTTC
CASKWDRAGDEQFF
>TRBJ2-7|once|TRBV5-1|NA
TGCGCCAGCAGTCCAGTGACACCCTACGAGCAGTACTTC
CASSPVTPYEQYF
>TRBJ1-6|few|TRBV6-5|TRBD1
TGTGCCAGCAGTCCCGGGACAGTATATAATTCACCCCTCCACTTT
CASSPGTVYNSPLHF
>TRBJ2-2|once|TRBV7-8|NA
TGTGCCAGCAACTTAAGGTGGCGGGGCCAAGGTTTTGAGCTGTTTTTT
CASNLRWRGQGFELFF